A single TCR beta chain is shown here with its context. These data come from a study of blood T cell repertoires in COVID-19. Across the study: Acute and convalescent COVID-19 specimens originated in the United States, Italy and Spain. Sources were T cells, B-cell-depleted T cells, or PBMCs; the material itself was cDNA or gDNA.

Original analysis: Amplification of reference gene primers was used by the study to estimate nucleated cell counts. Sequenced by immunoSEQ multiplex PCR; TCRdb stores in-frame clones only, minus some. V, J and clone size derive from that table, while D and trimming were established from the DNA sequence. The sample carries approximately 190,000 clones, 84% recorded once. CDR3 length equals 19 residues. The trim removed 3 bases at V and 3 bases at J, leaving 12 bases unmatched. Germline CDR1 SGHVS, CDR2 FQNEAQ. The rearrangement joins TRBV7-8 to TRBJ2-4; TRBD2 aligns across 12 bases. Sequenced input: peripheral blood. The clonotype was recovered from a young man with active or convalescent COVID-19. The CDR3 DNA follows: TGTGCCAGCAGCTTCCCCGGCCTAGCGGGGGGGCCGGACAAAAACATTCAGTACTTC. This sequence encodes CASSFPGLAGGPDKNIQYF.